This TCR beta chain derives from a study of shared clonotypes between healthy human individuals. Assay: immunoSEQ multiplex PCR; the TCRdb copy retains only in-frame clones and omits some. The table shows more than 2,000,000 clones, with just over 90% occurring only once. Trimming removed 8 bases from V and 3 bases from J, with 14 bases in between. This CDR3 is 13 amino acids long. Germline V gene data show CDR1 as WSHSY and CDR2 as SAAADI. The gene calls are TRBV10-2 and TRBJ2-7; a possible D gene is TRBD2 (6 bases). Sequencing was carried out using naive CD4+ T cells from PBMCs. Sample subset: CD45RA+ positively selected. The receptor's source is a man aged 18 to 30 in good health. Some clones in this sample may be carry-over from other donors' samples. CDR3 in amino acids: CASGKGLGYEQYF. The DNA of the CDR3 is TGCGCCAGCGGGAAGGGACTCGGCTACGAGCAGTACTTC.